This TCR beta chain was captured in a study of radiotherapy plus CTLA-4 blockade in lung cancer. Across the study: Overall, about 19% of patients showed an objective response, while 31% attained disease control. Study-wide results and caveats: Following radiotherapy plus ipilimumab, tumor-derived TCR clones expanded in the blood. Reports identified early blood T cell clone dynamics, with interferon-beta, as the best response predictor.

Patients in the study, people with chemo-refractory metastatic non-small-cell lung cancer, received focal radiation plus ipilimumab CTLA-4 blockade. Concerning this clone: The antigen is not known.

From germline, CDR1 is SGHAT and CDR2 FQNNGV. The CDR3 totals 19 residues. V shed 11 bases, J shed 5 bases, and the junction held 24 bases outside the gene matches. This table comes from immunoSEQ multiplex PCR, and its TCRdb copy is limited to in-frame clones, with some not included. This table holds tens of thousands of clones, 75% to 85% found once. The sequence was obtained from a human donor with non-small cell lung cancer that progressed on radiotherapy plus ipilimumab. This sample comprised peripheral blood, obtained from a patient treated with radiotherapy plus ipilimumab. The rearrangement links TRBV11-2 to TRBJ1-1, with 12 nucleotides matching TRBD1. The CDR3 region has the DNA TGTGCCTGCGTCCGGGACAGGGGGCGCCGGGAGGGTAGGAAGACTGAAGCTTTCTTT. This translates into CACVRDRGRREGRKTEAFF.